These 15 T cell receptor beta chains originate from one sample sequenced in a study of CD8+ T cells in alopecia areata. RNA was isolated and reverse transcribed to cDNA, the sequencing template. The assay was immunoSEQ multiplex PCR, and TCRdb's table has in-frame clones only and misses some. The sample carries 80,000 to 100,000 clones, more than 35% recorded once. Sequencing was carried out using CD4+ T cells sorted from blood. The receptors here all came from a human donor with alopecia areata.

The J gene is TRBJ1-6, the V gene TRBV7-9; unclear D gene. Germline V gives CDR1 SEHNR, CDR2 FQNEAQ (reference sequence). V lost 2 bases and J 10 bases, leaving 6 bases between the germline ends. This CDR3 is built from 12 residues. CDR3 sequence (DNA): TGTGCCAGCAGCTTAAGCGGCTCACCCCTCCACTTT. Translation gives CASSLSGSPLHF.

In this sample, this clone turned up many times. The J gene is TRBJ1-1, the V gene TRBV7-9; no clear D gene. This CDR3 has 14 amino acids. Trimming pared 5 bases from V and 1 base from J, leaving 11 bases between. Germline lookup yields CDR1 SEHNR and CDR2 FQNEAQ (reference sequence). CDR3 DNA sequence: TGTGCCAGCAGCGAAATGACTGAGAACACTGAAGCTTTCTTT. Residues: CASSEMTENTEAFF.

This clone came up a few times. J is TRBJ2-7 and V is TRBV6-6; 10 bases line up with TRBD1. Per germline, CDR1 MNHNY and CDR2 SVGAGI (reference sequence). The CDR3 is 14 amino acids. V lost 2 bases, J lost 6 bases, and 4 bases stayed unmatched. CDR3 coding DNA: TGTGCCAGCAGTTACGGGACAGGGGCCATCGAGCAGTACTTC. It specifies CASSYGTGAIEQYF.

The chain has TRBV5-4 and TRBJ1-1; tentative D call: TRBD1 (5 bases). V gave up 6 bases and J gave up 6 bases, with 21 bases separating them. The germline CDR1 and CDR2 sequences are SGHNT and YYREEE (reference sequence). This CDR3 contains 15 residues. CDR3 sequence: CASNTQAVTTAEAFF. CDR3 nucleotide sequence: TGTGCCAGCAATACACAGGCCGTAACTACTGCTGAAGCTTTCTTT.

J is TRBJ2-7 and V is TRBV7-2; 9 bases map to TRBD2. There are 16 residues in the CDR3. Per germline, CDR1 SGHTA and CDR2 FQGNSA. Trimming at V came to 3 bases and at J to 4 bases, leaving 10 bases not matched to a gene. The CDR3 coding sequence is TGTGCCAGCAGCTTGGGTAGCGGGAGTAGCTCGTACGAGCAGTACTTC. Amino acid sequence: CASSLGSGSSSYEQYF.

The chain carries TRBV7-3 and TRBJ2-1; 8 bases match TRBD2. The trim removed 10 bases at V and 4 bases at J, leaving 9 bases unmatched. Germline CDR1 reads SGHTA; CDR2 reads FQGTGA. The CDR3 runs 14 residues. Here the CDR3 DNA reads TGTGCCACATCCCCGGCGGGGGGATACAATGAGCAGTTCTTC. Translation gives CATSPAGGYNEQFF. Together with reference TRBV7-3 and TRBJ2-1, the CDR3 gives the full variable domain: GAGVSQTPSNKVTEKGKYVELRCDPISGHTALYWYRQSLGQGPEFLIYFQGTGAADDSGLPNDRFFAVRPEGSVSTLKIQRTERGDSAVYLCATSPAGGYNEQFFGPGTRLTVL.

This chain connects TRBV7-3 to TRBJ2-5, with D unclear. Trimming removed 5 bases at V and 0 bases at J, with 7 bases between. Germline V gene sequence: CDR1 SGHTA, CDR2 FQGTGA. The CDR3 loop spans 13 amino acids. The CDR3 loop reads CASSQAHQETQYF. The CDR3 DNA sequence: TGTGCCAGCAGCCAGGCACACCAAGAGACCCAGTACTTC. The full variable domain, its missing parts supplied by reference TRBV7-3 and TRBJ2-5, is GAGVSQTPSNKVTEKGKYVELRCDPISGHTALYWYRQSLGQGPEFLIYFQGTGAADDSGLPNDRFFAVRPEGSVSTLKIQRTERGDSAVYLCASSQAHQETQYFGPGTRLLVL.

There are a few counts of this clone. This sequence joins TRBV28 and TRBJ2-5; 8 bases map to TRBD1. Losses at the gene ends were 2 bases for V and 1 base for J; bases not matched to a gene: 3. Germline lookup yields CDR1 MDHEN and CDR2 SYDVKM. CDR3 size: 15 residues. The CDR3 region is CASSLGTGGQETQYF. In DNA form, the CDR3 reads TGTGCCAGCAGTTTAGGAACAGGGGGCCAAGAGACCCAGTACTTC.

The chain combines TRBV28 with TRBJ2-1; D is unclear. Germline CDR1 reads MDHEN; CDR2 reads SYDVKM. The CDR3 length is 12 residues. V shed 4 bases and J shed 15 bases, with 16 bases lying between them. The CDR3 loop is CASSSPTVPAFF. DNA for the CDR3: TGTGCCAGCAGTTCCCCGACCGTCCCAGCGTTCTTC. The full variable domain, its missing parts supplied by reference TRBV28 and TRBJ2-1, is DVKVTQSSRYLVKRTGEKVFLECVQDMDHENMFWYRQDPGLGLRLIYFSYDVKMKEKGDIPEGYSVSREKKERFSLILESASTNQTSMYLCASSSPTVPAFFGPGTRLTVL.

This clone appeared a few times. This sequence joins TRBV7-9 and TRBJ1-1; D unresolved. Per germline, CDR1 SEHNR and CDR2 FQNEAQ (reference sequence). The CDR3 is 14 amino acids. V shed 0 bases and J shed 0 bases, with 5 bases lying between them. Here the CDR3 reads CASSLAIVNTEAFF. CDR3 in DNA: TGTGCCAGCAGCTTAGCGATAGTGAACACTGAAGCTTTCTTT.

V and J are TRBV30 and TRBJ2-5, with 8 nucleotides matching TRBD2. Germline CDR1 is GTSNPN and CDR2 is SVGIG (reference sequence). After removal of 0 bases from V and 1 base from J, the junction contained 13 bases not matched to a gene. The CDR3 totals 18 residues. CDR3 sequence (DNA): TGTGCCTGGAGTGTACTTGTGGGGCTAGCGGGCCTCCAAGAGACCCAGTACTTC. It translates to CAWSVLVGLAGLQETQYF.

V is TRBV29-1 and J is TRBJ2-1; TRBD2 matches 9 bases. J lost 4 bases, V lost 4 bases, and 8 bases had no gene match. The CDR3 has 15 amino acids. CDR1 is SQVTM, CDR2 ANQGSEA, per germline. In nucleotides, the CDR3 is TGCAGCGTTGCCGATAGCGGGAGTGTTTACAATGAGCAGTTCTTC. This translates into CSVADSGSVYNEQFF.

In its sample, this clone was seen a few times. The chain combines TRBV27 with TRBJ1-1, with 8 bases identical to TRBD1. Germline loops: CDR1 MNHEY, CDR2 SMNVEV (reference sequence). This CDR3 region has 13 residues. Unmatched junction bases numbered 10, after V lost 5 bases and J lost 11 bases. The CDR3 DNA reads TGTGCCAGCAGTAACAGGGGGATCGGTCTGGCTTTCTTT. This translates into CASSNRGIGLAFF.

The CDR3 spells CASSGDWRAENNEQFF. The CDR3 bases are TGCGCCAGCAGCGGTGACTGGAGGGCCGAAAACAATGAGCAGTTCTTC. The rearrangement uses TRBV5-1 and TRBJ2-1, with D tentatively TRBD2 (6 bases). The germline V gene encodes CDR1 SGHRS and CDR2 YFSETQ. The V end was cut by 4 bases, the J end by 5 bases, with 19 bases between. This CDR3 contains 16 residues.

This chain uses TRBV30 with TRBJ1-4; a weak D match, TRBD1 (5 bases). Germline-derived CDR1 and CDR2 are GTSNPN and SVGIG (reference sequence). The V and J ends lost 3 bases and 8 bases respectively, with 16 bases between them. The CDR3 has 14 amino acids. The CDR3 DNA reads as TGTGCCTGGAGCCTTCACAGGTTAAGAGAAAAACTGTTTTTT. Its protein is CAWSLHRLREKLFF.